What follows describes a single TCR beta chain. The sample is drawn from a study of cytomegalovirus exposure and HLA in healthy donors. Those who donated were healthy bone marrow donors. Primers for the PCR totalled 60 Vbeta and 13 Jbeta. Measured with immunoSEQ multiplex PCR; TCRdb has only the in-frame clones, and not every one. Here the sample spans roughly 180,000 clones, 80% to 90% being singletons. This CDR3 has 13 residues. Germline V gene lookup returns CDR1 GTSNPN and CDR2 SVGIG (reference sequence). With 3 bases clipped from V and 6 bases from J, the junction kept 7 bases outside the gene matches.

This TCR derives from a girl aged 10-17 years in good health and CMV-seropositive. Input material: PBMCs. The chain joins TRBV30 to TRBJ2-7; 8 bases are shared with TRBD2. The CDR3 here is CAWRRGLAGEQYF. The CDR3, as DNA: TGTGCCTGGAGGAGAGGACTAGCAGGCGAGCAGTACTTC.